The 22 T cell receptor beta chains presented below share a single source sample, sequenced in a study of PD-L1 blockade in urothelial cancer. Time point here: pretreatment peripheral blood. Assay: immunoSEQ multiplex PCR; the TCRdb copy retains only in-frame clones and omits some. This table holds roughly 95,000 clones, around nine tenths found once. The input for sequencing was PBMCs, taken around atezolizumab (anti-PD-L1) treatment. Receptors were obtained from a man between 60 and 75 years old with urothelial cancer.

The chain has TRBV19 and TRBJ1-2; 8 bases agree with TRBD1. Germline CDR1 LNHDA, CDR2 SQIVND (reference sequence). There are 14 residues in the CDR3. V was clipped by 5 bases and J by 4 bases; unmatched bases: 6. CDR3 in DNA: TGTGCCAGTAGTCAACAGGGGGTAGGCTATGGCTACACCTTC. Translation gives CASSQQGVGYGYTF.

J is TRBJ2-1 and V is TRBV6-1, with D perhaps matching TRBD1 (6 bases). CDR3 size: 15 residues. With 1 base removed from V and 5 bases from J, the gap between germline ends came to 12 bases. Germline CDR1 reads MNHNS; CDR2 reads SASEGT. The CDR3 DNA reads as TGTGCCAGCAGTGAAGGGGGGCCCCGCAACAATGAGCAGTTCTTC. Protein: CASSEGGPRNNEQFF.

The chain recombines TRBV7-2 with TRBJ2-7, with TRBD1 matching over 9 bases. Germline values: CDR1 SGHTA, CDR2 FQGNSA. This CDR3 is built from 13 residues. V trimming: 5 bases; J trimming: 4 bases; junction bases outside the gene matches: 3. Written as DNA, the CDR3 is TGTGCCAGCAGCAAGGACAGGGGATACGAGCAGTACTTC. Translated, it gives CASSKDRGYEQYF.

This chain joins TRBV2 and TRBJ2-2; 7 nucleotides line up with TRBD2. CDR3 length equals 16 residues. The V gene's germline CDR1 is SNHLY and CDR2 FYNNEI. The trim removed 7 bases at V and 4 bases at J, leaving 12 bases unmatched. CDR3 sequence (DNA): TGTGCCAGCAAAAAGCGGGAAGTCGATTTCACCGGGGAGCTGTTTTTT. Translation gives CASKKREVDFTGELFF.

This chain connects TRBV11-2 to TRBJ2-7; maybe TRBD2 (5 bases). V was clipped by 5 bases and J by 4 bases, with 12 bases between them. The germline V gene has CDR1 SGHAT and CDR2 FQNNGV. The CDR3 runs 13 residues. The CDR3 sequence is CASSRGETYEQYF. The CDR3, as DNA: TGTGCCAGCAGCCGGGGAGAAACATACGAGCAGTACTTC.

The V gene is TRBV19, the J gene TRBJ1-2; 7 nucleotides agree with TRBD1. The CDR3 extends over 15 amino acids. CDR1 and CDR2 (germline): LNHDA, SQIVND (reference sequence). The V and J ends lost 6 bases and 4 bases, in that order; junction bases with no gene match: 11. The CDR3 DNA reads TGTGCCAGTAGGTCGACAGGGCGGATGGGCTATGGCTACACCTTC. This codes for CASRSTGRMGYGYTF.

The CDR3 loop is CASSPITGGDTEAFF. In DNA form, the CDR3 reads TGTGCCAGCTCACCCATAACAGGGGGTGACACTGAAGCTTTCTTT. The chain employs TRBV18 and TRBJ1-1; 8 nucleotides agree with TRBD1. The ends lost 3 bases at V and 3 bases at J; junction bases unmatched: 6. This CDR3 comprises 15 residues. Germline V CDR1 and CDR2: KGHSH, LQKENI.

The gene calls are TRBV7-9 and TRBJ2-7, with 10 positions matching TRBD2. CDR3 size: 16 residues. The J segment lost 1 base and the V segment lost 2 bases, leaving 5 bases of the junction unmatched. Germline values: CDR1 SEHNR, CDR2 FQNEAQ (reference sequence). CDR3: CASSLTSGTPSYEQYF. CDR3 bases: TGTGCCAGCAGCTTAACTAGCGGGACCCCTTCCTACGAGCAGTACTTC.

The genes are TRBV5-6 and TRBJ2-7, with D possibly TRBD2 on 7 matching bases. Deletions cut 1 base from V and 6 bases from J, with 11 bases between. CDR3 length: 13 residues. CDR1 is SGHDT, CDR2 YYEEEE, per germline. The CDR3: CASSLRGAGEQYF. Written as DNA, the CDR3 is TGTGCCAGCAGCTTGCGGGGGGCAGGCGAGCAGTACTTC.

The V and J genes are TRBV6-6 and TRBJ1-2; no reliable D call. CDR3 length equals 15 residues. Trimming pared 7 bases from V and 7 bases from J, leaving 22 bases between. Germline-derived CDR1 and CDR2 are MNHNY and SVGAGI (reference sequence). This CDR3 reads CASTPPEHGGPGYTF. The CDR3 DNA reads TGTGCCAGCACCCCTCCTGAACATGGAGGCCCTGGCTACACCTTC.

The chain carries TRBV5-1 and TRBJ1-2; no reliable D call. Per germline, CDR1 SGHRS and CDR2 YFSETQ. The ends were cut back, 1 base at V and 2 bases at J, with 6 bases in the middle. The CDR3 contains 13 residues. The CDR3 region has the DNA TGCGCCAGCAGCTTGACACAGAACTATGGCTACACCTTC. It encodes CASSLTQNYGYTF.

The V call is TRBV28, the J call TRBJ2-7; 8 nucleotides line up with TRBD1. Germline lookup yields CDR1 MDHEN and CDR2 SYDVKM. With V trimmed by 5 bases and J by 2 bases, 8 bases remained unmatched. The CDR3 is 15 amino acids. CDR3 sequence: CASSLTGGPTYEQYF. The CDR3 DNA sequence: TGTGCCAGCAGTCTTACAGGGGGGCCAACCTACGAGCAGTACTTC.

This clone was detected a few times. The rearrangement joins TRBV19 to TRBJ1-1, with D unclear. CDR1 LNHDA and CDR2 SQIVND come from the germline V gene (reference sequence). The germline V and J ends were trimmed by 6 bases and 1 base, with 9 bases remaining between them. The CDR3 spans 13 residues. The CDR3 loop is CASRRRENTEAFF. CDR3 nucleotides: TGTGCCAGTAGGCGCCGGGAGAACACTGAAGCTTTCTTT. Complete variable domain (other parts from reference TRBV19 and TRBJ1-1): DGGITQSPKYLFRKEGQNVTLSCEQNLNHDAMYWYRQDPGQGLRLIYYSQIVNDFQKGDIAEGYSVSREKKESFPLTVTSAQKNPTAFYLCASRRRENTEAFFGQGTRLTVV.

V gene TRBV7-2 combines with J gene TRBJ1-4; TRBD1 is a possible D gene (5 bases). The CDR3 totals 16 residues. The germline CDR1 and CDR2 sequences are SGHTA and FQGNSA. Trimming stripped 1 base from V and 8 bases from J, with 17 bases between. CDR3 in amino acids: CASSLGGSGLWEKLFF. CDR3 nucleotide sequence: TGTGCCAGCAGCTTAGGCGGCTCAGGGTTGTGGGAAAAACTGTTTTTT.

This chain joins TRBV29-1 and TRBJ1-1; D uncertain. Germline values: CDR1 SQVTM, CDR2 ANQGSEA. The ends were cut back, 5 bases at V and 0 bases at J, with 13 bases in the middle. The CDR3 has 14 residues. DNA for the CDR3: TGCAGCGTTTTTCGGTTGAGTGTGAACACTGAAGCTTTCTTT. Translating gives CSVFRLSVNTEAFF.

The chain has TRBV7-6 and TRBJ2-7, with D maybe TRBD2 (6 bases). Germline V lookup: CDR1 SGHVS, CDR2 FNYEAQ. Trimming cost V 5 bases and J 4 bases, with 21 bases left between them. CDR3 length equals 16 residues. CDR3 region: CASSAWLGAGSYEQYF. The CDR3 DNA is TGTGCCAGCAGCGCCTGGCTTGGGGCGGGGTCGTACGAGCAGTACTTC.

This clone has only a few counts. The CDR3, as DNA: TGTGCCAGCAGGATCGAAGGGGGCTATGGAAACACCATATATTTT. Translated: CASRIEGGYGNTIYF. The chain couples TRBV5-5 to TRBJ1-3; 7 nucleotides agree with TRBD1. After removal of 5 bases from V and 3 bases from J, the junction contained 8 bases not matched to a gene. The germline V gene encodes CDR1 SGHKS and CDR2 YYEKEE (reference sequence). This CDR3 has 15 residues.

The V call is TRBV6-6, the J call TRBJ2-1; the D is unclear. With 2 bases removed from V and 3 bases from J, the gap between germline ends came to 2 bases. From germline, CDR1 is MNHNY and CDR2 SVGAGI (reference sequence). This CDR3 contains 12 residues. The CDR3 sequence: CASSYHYNEQFF. For the CDR3, the DNA is TGTGCCAGCAGTTACCACTACAATGAGCAGTTCTTC.

This chain joins TRBV28 and TRBJ2-4, with D perhaps matching TRBD1 (6 bases). There are 15 residues in the CDR3. Germline CDR1 is MDHEN and CDR2 is SYDVKM. Trimming left V 5 bases short and J 0 bases short, with 11 bases between. This CDR3 is CASSPPGVAKNIQYF. The CDR3 DNA is TGTGCCAGCAGTCCTCCAGGGGTAGCCAAAAACATTCAGTACTTC. Supplemented by reference TRBV28 and TRBJ2-4, the full variable domain reads DVKVTQSSRYLVKRTGEKVFLECVQDMDHENMFWYRQDPGLGLRLIYFSYDVKMKEKGDIPEGYSVSREKKERFSLILESASTNQTSMYLCASSPPGVAKNIQYFGAGTRLSVL.

V is TRBV20-1 and J is TRBJ2-5, with unresolved D. Germline lookup yields CDR1 DFQATT and CDR2 SNEGSKA (reference sequence). The CDR3 has 11 amino acids. The CDR3 nucleotides are TGCAGCGTCGACTACCAAGAGACCCAGTACTTC. Its translation: CSVDYQETQYF.

The genes are TRBV10-2 and TRBJ2-3, with a weak D call TRBD2 (5 bases). This CDR3 contains 12 residues. With 8 bases removed from V and 4 bases from J, the gap between germline ends came to 10 bases. CDR1 WSHSY and CDR2 SAAADI come from the germline V gene. The CDR3 region is CASGSWSDTQYF. CDR3 nucleotides: TGCGCCAGCGGGAGTTGGTCAGATACGCAGTATTTT.

The rearrangement uses TRBV5-1 and TRBJ2-1; no firm D call. CDR1 is SGHRS and CDR2 is YFSETQ in the germline V gene. The CDR3 has 13 amino acids. With 1 base removed from V and 11 bases from J, the gap between germline ends came to 13 bases. This CDR3 reads CASSLQTTMKQFF. The CDR3 coding sequence is TGCGCCAGCAGCTTGCAGACGACAATGAAGCAGTTCTTC.